This TCR beta chain stems from a study of shared clonotypes between healthy human individuals. Germline CDR1 is MNHEY and CDR2 is SMNVEV (reference sequence). V lost 6 bases to trimming and J lost 3 bases, with 18 bases between them. This CDR3 spans 15 amino acids. Data came from immunoSEQ multiplex PCR; TCRdb stores just in-frame clones and leaves some out. The table lists under 1 million clones, 80% to 95% of them singletons. Naive CD8 cells lacked CD45RO, underwent positive selection for CCR7 and left out terminally differentiated effector memory CD45RA+ cells. Material: naive CD8+ T cells sorted from blood. The chain carries TRBV27 and TRBJ2-7, with D unresolved. The receptor's source is a man younger than 45 in good health. The CDR3 DNA is TGTGCCAGCAGCCCCCGGGCCTCAAGAGACTACGAGCAGTACTTC. This codes for CASSPRASRDYEQYF.